These 15 T cell receptor beta chains share one sample of origin, sequenced in a study of response to subunit inactivated influenza vaccine. TCRdb re-derived calls from the RT-PCR reads in MiXCR, one entry per CDR3 protein. Here the sample spans hundreds of thousands of distinct CDR3 sequences, roughly 10% being singletons. The sample also formed part of further work on T cells expressing NK-cell markers. That report adds: UMIs were included in TCR beta cDNA generated by 5'RACE template switching.

Sequenced here: PBMCs from blood, sampled on the day of vaccination. These TCRs come from a middle-aged man who received an inactivated influenza vaccine.

In its sample, this clonotype was seen a few times. This chain links TRBV6-5 with TRBJ1-2; no firm D call. The germline V gene has CDR1 MNHEY and CDR2 SVGAGI. This CDR3 spans 15 amino acids. V lost 3 bases to trimming and J lost 5 bases, with 16 bases between them. The CDR3 nucleotides are TGTGCCAGCAGTTATCTGGCCACCTCAGAATATGGCTACACCTTC. This codes for CASSYLATSEYGYTF.

The rearrangement joins TRBV12-3 or TRBV12-4 to TRBJ2-1, with TRBD2 matching 8 bases. This CDR3 is built from 15 residues. V shed 2 bases and J 8 bases; nucleotides not matched to a gene: 8. CDR3 residues: CASSLRTSPDDEQFF. DNA of the CDR3: TGTGCCAGCAGTTTACGGACTAGCCCTGACGATGAGCAGTTCTTC.

The genes are TRBV16 and TRBJ2-7; a possible D gene is TRBD2 (5 bases). Trimming cost V 7 bases and J 3 bases, with 22 bases left between them. Germline lookup yields CDR1 KGHSY and CDR2 FQNENV. The CDR3 is made up of 16 amino acids. CDR3 DNA: TGTGCCAGCACCACCCCCGCCGGGGAAGGGAGCTACGAGCAGTACTTC. It specifies CASTTPAGEGSYEQYF.

The sample holds many counts of this clonotype. The V and J genes are TRBV28 and TRBJ2-5; 8 bases fit TRBD1. The CDR3 length is 12 residues. Germline values: CDR1 MDHEN, CDR2 SYDVKM. V trimming: 8 bases; J trimming: 7 bases; junction bases outside the gene matches: 6. The CDR3 bases are TGTGCCAGCTCAGGGGGCATGGCGACCCAGTACTTC. The encoded protein is CASSGGMATQYF.

This chain uses TRBV7-9 with TRBJ1-2; 8 bases are a match to TRBD1. The length of the CDR3 is 15 residues. V lost 5 bases to trimming and J lost 5 bases; unmatched junction nucleotides: 10. Per germline, CDR1 SEHNR and CDR2 FQNEAQ (reference sequence). CDR3 sequence: CASSPGQGGGYGYTF. In DNA form, the CDR3 reads TGTGCCAGCAGCCCAGGACAGGGAGGAGGGTATGGCTACACCTTC.

V gene TRBV28 combines with J gene TRBJ2-7, with D possibly matching TRBD1 (5 bases). The CDR3 is 15 amino acids. Germline V gene data show CDR1 as MDHEN and CDR2 as SYDVKM. V was pared by 2 bases and J by 6 bases, with 17 bases between. This chain's CDR3 is CASSLPGQTQREQYF. The CDR3 nucleotides are TGTGCCAGCAGTTTACCTGGACAAACCCAGCGCGAGCAGTACTTC. The entire variable domain, with the rest obtained from reference TRBV28 and TRBJ2-7, is as follows: DVKVTQSSRYLVKRTGEKVFLECVQDMDHENMFWYRQDPGLGLRLIYFSYDVKMKEKGDIPEGYSVSREKKERFSLILESASTNQTSMYLCASSLPGQTQREQYFGPGTRLTVT.

The V gene is TRBV30, the J gene TRBJ1-1; 9 bases align to TRBD1. Germline V gene data show CDR1 as GTSNPN and CDR2 as SVGIG (reference sequence). The CDR3 extends over 11 amino acids. The CDR3 DNA reads TGTGCGTGGGACAGGGTGGCTGAAGCTTTCTTT. Its protein product is CAWDRVAEAFF.

This clonotype was detected ten times or more. CDR3: CASSQDQLLTGGGDQPQHF. DNA of the CDR3: TGCGCCAGCAGCCAAGATCAGTTGCTTACCGGAGGGGGTGACCAGCCCCAGCATTTT. The V call is TRBV4-1, the J call TRBJ1-5; a weak D match, TRBD1 (6 bases). Trimming stripped 0 bases from V and 7 bases from J, with 25 bases between. Germline CDR1 and CDR2: MGHRA and YSYEKL. CDR3 length equals 19 residues.

This clonotype was seen at least ten times. This chain links TRBV29-1 with TRBJ2-3; 8 nucleotides agree with TRBD2. V was pared by 3 bases and J by 1 base, with 9 bases of the junction left unmatched. CDR3 length: 16 amino acids. The germline CDR1 and CDR2 sequences are SQVTM and ANQGSEA. Here the CDR3 reads CSVDQTSGGRTDTQYF. The CDR3, as DNA: TGCAGCGTTGATCAAACTAGCGGAGGACGCACAGATACGCAGTATTTT.

The chain employs TRBV18 and TRBJ1-5; D not certain. The CDR3 is 13 amino acids. Germline V gives CDR1 KGHSH, CDR2 LQKENI. V dropped 6 bases and J dropped 1 base, with 7 bases sitting between them. CDR3 coding DNA: TGTGCCAGCTCGACCCACAGCAATCAGCCCCAGCATTTT. Protein sequence: CASSTHSNQPQHF.

This clonotype was recorded a few times. This chain links TRBV20-1 with TRBJ1-5; D possibly corresponds to TRBD1 (6 bases). The V and J ends lost 4 bases and 4 bases respectively, with 11 bases between them. The CDR3 covers 13 residues. Germline CDR1 and CDR2: DFQATT and SNEGSKA (reference sequence). The CDR3, as DNA: TGCAGTGCTACCACAGGGTTGAATCAGCCCCAGCATTTT. It is translated as CSATTGLNQPQHF.

The CDR3 DNA is TGTGCCAGCAGCTTAGGTGAGACGCCTACCTACGAGCAGTACTTC. This sequence encodes CASSLGETPTYEQYF. V gene TRBV7-9 combines with J gene TRBJ2-7, with no clear D. V shed 1 base and J shed 2 bases, with 12 bases lying between them. This CDR3 has 15 residues. From germline, CDR1 is SEHNR and CDR2 FQNEAQ (reference sequence).

This clonotype has only one observation. J is TRBJ1-5 and V is TRBV18; TRBD1 is a possible D gene (5 bases). This CDR3 has 15 amino acids. The V end was cut by 2 bases, the J end by 4 bases, with 12 bases between. Germline V lookup: CDR1 KGHSH, CDR2 LQKENI. This CDR3 reads CASSPGTAGNQPQHF. The CDR3 DNA sequence: TGTGCCAGCTCACCAGGGACGGCGGGAAATCAGCCCCAGCATTTT.

The rearrangement links TRBV14 to TRBJ2-7, with D perhaps TRBD1 (5 bases). Germline values: CDR1 SGHDN, CDR2 FVKESK. V lost 1 base to trimming and J lost 3 bases, with 10 bases between them. The CDR3 has 14 residues. As DNA, the CDR3 is TGTGCCAGCAGCCAAGCAGGGCACGGCTACGAGCAGTACTTC. It is translated as CASSQAGHGYEQYF.

In its sample, this clonotype was seen many times. V and J are TRBV12-3 or TRBV12-4 and TRBJ1-2; D remains ambiguous. Trimming shortened V by 9 bases and J by 0 bases, and 11 bases separated the two germline ends. This CDR3 comprises 13 residues. CDR3 DNA sequence: TGTGCCAGTTCGACGGGAACTAACTATGGCTACACCTTC. Its protein product is CASSTGTNYGYTF.